Listed here are 19 T cell receptor beta chains from one sample, sequenced in a study of molecular identifiers for immune sequencing clone quantification. TCRdb recomputed calls from the PCR reads with MiXCR, one row per CDR3 protein. Of over 600,000 distinct CDR3 sequences in the sample, around 20% were seen once. Material: naive CD8+ T cells from blood, with Jurkat cell RNA spiked in. The sample's subset: FACS-sorted CD8+CD4-CCR7+CD45RA+ naive T cells. These receptors came from a human donor in good health. Some libraries in this study had Jurkat cell RNA spiked in.

With respect to this clonotype: This may come from a read error, since a much larger clone is one base off. This chain connects TRBV6-5 to TRBJ2-1; D might be TRBD1 (6 bases). The CDR3 has 16 residues. The germline V gene has CDR1 MNHEY and CDR2 SVGAGI. The CDR3 sequence: CASSYSVRGPYNEQSF. DNA for the CDR3: TGTGCCAGCAGTTACTCGGTCAGGGGCCCCTACAATGAGCAGTCCTTC.

This clonotype was detected many times. This chain links TRBV29-1 with TRBJ2-3; tentatively, D is TRBD1 (5 bases). CDR1 is SQVTM and CDR2 is ANQGSEA in the germline V gene. V was shortened by 4 bases and J by 9 bases, with 23 bases between the two germline ends. The CDR3 totals 15 residues. The chain's CDR3 is CSVATDDIHQGTQYF. The CDR3 region has the DNA TGCAGCGTTGCGACAGACGATATCCACCAAGGGACGCAGTATTTT.

This clonotype was detected only a few times. The chain carries TRBV29-1 and TRBJ2-2, with D hard to call. The CDR3 has 12 amino acids. Deletions cut 5 bases from V and 5 bases from J, with 9 bases between. Germline values: CDR1 SQVTM, CDR2 ANQGSEA. CDR3 DNA sequence: TGCAGCGTTTGGCGTGGAACCGGGGAGCTGTTTTTT. The encoded protein is CSVWRGTGELFF.

This clonotype occurred a few times. This chain joins TRBV7-2 and TRBJ2-3; 9 bases are a match to TRBD2. Germline lookup yields CDR1 SGHTA and CDR2 FQGNSA. The CDR3 totals 18 residues. V lost 6 bases, J lost 2 bases, and 15 bases stayed unmatched. Written as DNA, the CDR3 is TGTGCCAGCAGTTTGATTTGGACATTAGCGGGGGTCACAGATACGCAGTATTTT. It codes for CASSLIWTLAGVTDTQYF.

This clonotype was observed many times. The genes are TRBV28 and TRBJ2-3; D may correspond to TRBD1 or TRBD2 (5 bases each). V lost 1 base and J 3 bases, leaving 20 bases between the germline ends. This CDR3 region has 18 residues. Germline-derived CDR1 and CDR2 are MDHEN and SYDVKM. The CDR3 DNA follows: TGTGCCAGCAGTTTATTCCGAGTCAGAGGGGACCAGACAGATACGCAGTATTTT. It yields the protein CASSLFRVRGDQTDTQYF.

The chain links TRBV6-2 or TRBV6-3 to TRBJ2-7, with D maybe TRBD1 (6 bases). CDR1 MNHEY and CDR2 SVGEGT come from the germline V gene. Trimming removed 5 bases from V and 0 bases from J, with 23 bases in between. The length of the CDR3 is 18 residues. CDR3: CASSAFPGTPESSYEQYF. For the CDR3, the DNA is TGTGCCAGCAGTGCGTTCCCCGGGACACCTGAGAGCTCCTACGAGCAGTACTTC.

As for this clonotype: This may stem from a read error, because a much larger clone lies one nucleotide away. The genes are TRBV4-1 and TRBJ1-5; TRBD1 is a possible D gene (5 bases). There are 15 residues in the CDR3. Germline values: CDR1 MGHRA, CDR2 YSYEKL. The CDR3 nucleotides read TGCGCCAGCAGCCAAGAGGGGCATAGCAATCAGCCCCAGCGTTTT. Protein product: CASSQEGHSNQPQRF.

Here the CDR3 DNA reads TGCAGTGCTAGAGGGACTAGCGGGGGCTTAGAGTATTTT. Amino acids: CSARGTSGGLEYF. This chain connects TRBV20-1 to TRBJ2-3; the match to TRBD2 covers 13 bases. V lost 1 base, J lost 13 bases, and 5 bases stayed unmatched. From germline, CDR1 is DFQATT and CDR2 SNEGSKA (reference sequence). This CDR3 has 13 residues.

Comment on this clonotype: A much larger clone is a single base away; this may be a read error. The rearrangement links TRBV6-1 to TRBJ2-7; D is perhaps TRBD1 (6 bases). The CDR3 length is 13 residues. In germline, CDR1 is MNHNS, CDR2 SASEGT. The CDR3 loop is CASRDRFSYEQHF. CDR3 in DNA: TGTGCCAGCAGAGACAGGTTCTCCTACGAGCAGCACTTC.

V and J are TRBV30 and TRBJ1-4, with 8 bases that match TRBD1. The V segment lost 2 bases and the J segment 5 bases; nucleotides outside the gene matches: 7. CDR3 length: 15 residues. The V gene's germline CDR1 is GTSNPN and CDR2 SVGIG (reference sequence). The chain's CDR3 is CAWSFGQGLNEKLFF. The DNA for the CDR3 is TGTGCCTGGAGTTTCGGACAGGGACTAAATGAAAAACTGTTTTTT.

This clonotype was observed at least ten times. The chain is built from TRBV4-3 and TRBJ2-3; D not resolved. V was clipped by 0 bases and J by 0 bases, with 19 bases between them. The CDR3 has 19 amino acids. Germline V CDR1 and CDR2: LGHNA, YSLEER. Here the CDR3 DNA reads TGCGCCAGCAGCCAAGATCAGACCGGGCCGTACACTAGCACAGATACGCAGTATTTT. It specifies CASSQDQTGPYTSTDTQYF.

This clonotype has a count of ten or more. The chain uses TRBV28 and TRBJ1-6; a weak D match, TRBD1 (5 bases). The CDR3 contains 14 residues. Looked up from germline, CDR1 is MDHEN and CDR2 is SYDVKM. V was shortened by 4 bases and J by 8 bases, with 12 bases between the two germline ends. CDR3 in DNA: TGTGCCAGCAGTTATCGGGGGAGGGATTCACCCCTCCACTTT. Translation gives CASSYRGRDSPLHF.

This clonotype was detected many times. V and J are TRBV6-6 and TRBJ1-5; D call uncertain. CDR3 length equals 13 residues. The V gene's germline CDR1 is MNHNY and CDR2 SVGAGI (reference sequence). The V gene lost 2 bases and the J gene lost 7 bases, with 9 bases spanning the gap. The CDR3 sequence is CASSYRPDQPQHF. The DNA of the CDR3 is TGTGCCAGCAGTTACAGGCCAGACCAGCCCCAGCATTTT.

CDR3 sequence: CASSWKWGHPVGTSVSDEQFF. For the CDR3, the DNA is TGTGCCAGCAGCTGGAAGTGGGGCCACCCGGTCGGGACTAGTGTCTCGGATGAGCAGTTCTTC. The rearrangement links TRBV11-2 to TRBJ2-1, with TRBD2 identical over 8 bases. Trimming removed 4 bases from V and 8 bases from J; junction bases left unmatched: 28. Germline CDR1 SGHAT, CDR2 FQNNGV. The CDR3 length is 21 residues. Filled out from reference TRBV11-2 and TRBJ2-1, the complete variable domain reads EAGVAQSPRYKIIEKRQSVAFWCNPISGHATLYWYQQILGQGPKLLIQFQNNGVVDDSQLPKDRFSAERLKGVDSTLKIQPAKLEDSAVYLCASSWKWGHPVGTSVSDEQFFGPGTRLTVL.

As concerns this clonotype: A much larger clone lies one base from this, so it may be a read error. The rearrangement joins TRBV20-1 to TRBJ2-3, with TRBD2 matching 7 bases. The junction had 14 bases not matched to a gene; V was cut back by 6 bases and J by 5 bases. The CDR3 runs 15 residues. The germline V gene has CDR1 DFQATT and CDR2 SNEGSKA (reference sequence). This CDR3 is CSAFFVSGVIDTQYF. CDR3 DNA: TGCAGTGCCTTTTTCGTGAGCGGGGTTATAGATACGCAGTATTTT.

This clonotype was recorded many times. The rearrangement uses TRBV6-5 and TRBJ1-1; D possibly corresponds to TRBD1 (5 bases). Germline CDR1 and CDR2: MNHEY and SVGAGI. Trimming shortened V by 4 bases and J by 5 bases, and 14 bases separated the two germline ends. This CDR3 spans 14 amino acids. Here the CDR3 DNA reads TGTGCCAGCAGTTTTGACAGAGAATCTACTGAAGCTTTCTTT. Its protein product is CASSFDRESTEAFF.

In this sample, this clonotype turned up a few times. The gene calls are TRBV7-3 and TRBJ1-1; D is uncertain. V was pared by 0 bases and J by 5 bases, with 7 bases between. The CDR3 runs 13 residues. Per germline, CDR1 SGHTA and CDR2 FQGTGA. CDR3 DNA sequence: TGTGCCAGCAGCTTAACTTGGGGTACTGAAGCTTTCTTT. Protein sequence: CASSLTWGTEAFF.

The rearrangement uses TRBV19 and TRBJ1-1; weak D call: TRBD1 (6 bases). This CDR3 has 15 residues. V lost 7 bases and J lost 1, with 16 bases in between. In germline, CDR1 is LNHDA, CDR2 SQIVND (reference sequence). The CDR3 DNA is TGTGCCAGTATAAGAGGGGAACAGGGGAACACTGAAGCTTTCTTT. As protein: CASIRGEQGNTEAFF.

This chain connects TRBV19 to TRBJ2-3, with 9 bases fitting TRBD1. Germline loops: CDR1 LNHDA, CDR2 SQIVND (reference sequence). The CDR3 loop spans 15 amino acids. V lost 4 bases to trimming and J lost 3 bases; unmatched junction nucleotides: 5. This CDR3 reads CASSTGTGRTDTQYF. The CDR3 bases are TGTGCCAGTAGTACCGGGACAGGGCGGACAGATACGCAGTATTTT. Filled out from reference TRBV19 and TRBJ2-3, the complete variable domain reads DGGITQSPKYLFRKEGQNVTLSCEQNLNHDAMYWYRQDPGQGLRLIYYSQIVNDFQKGDIAEGYSVSREKKESFPLTVTSAQKNPTAFYLCASSTGTGRTDTQYFGPGTRLTVL.